These 6 T cell receptor beta chains share one sample of origin, sequenced in a study of T cells in Graves' hyperthyroidism and ophthalmopathy. Amplified TCR beta CDR3 regions derived from RNA transcripts. The HTBI primer set served for first-round RT-PCR of the TCR CDR3. TCRdb re-called the multiplex PCR reads with MiXCR, one entry per CDR3 protein. Among a few hundred thousand distinct CDR3 sequences listed, around 20% were seen once. Specimen: blood. The receptors were gathered from a man aged 18 to 29 with Graves' hyperthyroidism.

This clonotype has at least ten counts. J is TRBJ1-5 and V is TRBV12-3 or TRBV12-4; tentative D call: TRBD1 (5 bases). The CDR3 runs 12 residues. Trimming shortened V by 10 bases and J by 7 bases, and 14 bases separated the two germline ends. The CDR3, as DNA: TGTGCCACGGGGCAGGGTCGGCAGCCCCAGCATTTT. Translating gives CATGQGRQPQHF.

V usage is TRBV20-1 and J usage is TRBJ2-7; 8 bases line up with TRBD2. The germline V gene encodes CDR1 DFQATT and CDR2 SNEGSKA (reference sequence). The CDR3 loop spans 14 amino acids. Trimming removed 1 base from V and 5 bases from J; junction bases left unmatched: 7. CDR3 sequence: CSARVMTSVNEQYF. CDR3 nucleotide sequence: TGCAGTGCTAGAGTCATGACTAGCGTTAACGAGCAGTACTTC.

This clonotype has a count of ten or more. This chain joins TRBV6-1 and TRBJ1-5; TRBD1 agrees at 8 bases. With 6 bases clipped from V and 4 bases from J, the junction kept 11 bases outside the gene matches. This CDR3 comprises 16 residues. CDR1 and CDR2 (germline): MNHNS, SASEGT. The CDR3 coding sequence is TGTGCCAGCAGCGATCTCAGGGGGCCATCGAATCAGCCCCAGCATTTT. Translation: CASSDLRGPSNQPQHF.

This clonotype was detected ten times or more. This sequence joins TRBV6-1 and TRBJ2-2; 9 nucleotides agree with TRBD1. The CDR3 is made up of 13 amino acids. The J segment lost 7 bases and the V segment lost 8 bases, leaving 5 bases of the junction unmatched. CDR1 MNHNS and CDR2 SASEGT come from the germline V gene. CDR3 sequence reads: CASRDRDIGELFF. The CDR3 DNA reads TGTGCCAGCCGGGACAGGGACATCGGGGAGCTGTTTTTT.

There are many counts of this clonotype. The chain recombines TRBV19 with TRBJ2-7, with 10 bases matching TRBD1. CDR3 length equals 14 residues. CDR1 LNHDA and CDR2 SQIVND come from the germline V gene (reference sequence). V lost 3 bases, J lost 2 bases, and 1 base stayed unmatched. The CDR3 DNA sequence: TGTGCCAGTAGTATGGGGACAGGGGCCTACGAGCAGTACTTC. This sequence encodes CASSMGTGAYEQYF.

Many counts were recorded for this clonotype. The chain has TRBV5-1 and TRBJ2-6, with a possible D match to TRBD2 (5 bases). The CDR3 has 16 residues. The V end lost 0 bases, the J end lost 4 bases, and 11 bases lay between the germline ends. Looked up from germline, CDR1 is SGHRS and CDR2 is YFSETQ. CDR3 DNA sequence: TGCGCCAGCAGCTTGGAGCGGATGTCAGGGGCCAACGTCCTGACTTTC. It codes for CASSLERMSGANVLTF.